These T cell receptor beta chains were read from a single sample in a study of OX40 agonist ivuxolimab in advanced cancers. Sequencing used immunoSEQ multiplex PCR; TCRdb keeps in-frame clones, though not all of them. The sample lists 15,000 to 25,000 clones, 70% to 90% seen once, with 40% to 55% in the top ten. The material was CD4+ or CD8+ T cells sorted from blood, obtained in a trial of the OX40 agonist ivuxolimab. These receptors originate from an adult with an advanced solid tumor such as melanoma, head and neck, liver or kidney cancer. CDR3s include the opening cysteine and the closing phenylalanine or tryptophan. Rows may omit the clone size; those that give it use once, few, many or a size class.

cdr3_aa v_call clone_size
CASSPQESEQYF TRBV28 -
CASSVGGGANVLTF TRBV9 -
CASSDSQGSTDTQYF TRBV6-4 -
CAISGRNHQETQYF TRBV10-3 -
CASSIGPWGEQFF TRBV19 -
CASSLILAGGEQYF TRBV27 -
CASSSFRDEQFF TRBV19 -
CASSTGTREQYF TRBV19 -
CASRGMETQYF TRBV7-9 -
CASSRWDGGYEQYF TRBV4-1 once
CASSLATGRDIQYF TRBV7-9 -
CASSEGLSYNEQFF TRBV9 -
CASSLALGGTYSYNEQFF TRBV7-6 -
CASSLWGNEQFF TRBV5-1 -
CASTGLAGSEQYF TRBV27 -
CASSKGRTGSTGELFF TRBV7-6 -
CASNDPRSGANVLTF TRBV6-6 -
CASSTGLATGELFF TRBV10-1 -
CASSYPLEVSYGYTF TRBV6-5 -
CASRLLTGYSNQPQHF TRBV28 -
CASPTGDRNEQFF TRBV19 -
CASSPDRYYEQYF TRBV28 -
CASSVVGDRENIQYF TRBV9 -
CASSQAGSHYNEQFF TRBV4-3 once
CASSFRQGERPQHF TRBV6-5 -
CASDHSGSSYEQYF TRBV6-1 -
CASPRTEDYGYTF TRBV2 -
CASSQLLGLGGPEQFF TRBV11-3 -
CASSEYRGEQYF TRBV10-1 once
CASSFPGPVSYEQYF TRBV5-6 large
CASSQDEVIPPEQYF TRBV4-1 -
CASSQAPQGSRYGYTF TRBV4-3 -
CAGSLSNTEAFF TRBV19 -
CASSPAATTGELFF TRBV18 -
CASSIIAGVALDTQYF TRBV9 -
CASSYPPTQYF TRBV6-5 -
CASSIPGSGANVLTF TRBV28 -
CASSVAGDGHYEQYF TRBV9 -
CASSLAGQGMLDTQYF TRBV5-1 once
CASSPLMEGELDTQYF TRBV6-6 -
CASSLVGDGGETQYF TRBV13 -
CATSRGLADLGTQYF TRBV15 -
CASSVFPGELFF TRBV9 -
CSVVGNKETQYF TRBV29-1 -
CASSLGDNYGYTF TRBV5-6 -
CASDMATGGDGWTEAFF TRBV19 -
CASSLESGGLFF TRBV11-3 -
CASSLDLEGPGELFF TRBV5-6 -
CASSLAIGTSSGYTF TRBV7-9 -
CSVGRDTQETQYF TRBV29-1 -
CASSPLAGGYNEQFF TRBV19 -
CASSPSGRGNEQYF TRBV5-6 -
CASSLVASGSLETQYF TRBV7-2 -
CASSLGTSSTDTQYF TRBV27 -
CASSMVGSYEQYF TRBV7-6 -
CASSYLGALGADTQYF TRBV6-5 few
CASSFGGPEQYF TRBV7-9 once
CASSPQENTEAFF TRBV7-9 -
CASSRAQGLDEQFF TRBV7-6 few
CASAIYGGGSTDTQYF TRBV27 once